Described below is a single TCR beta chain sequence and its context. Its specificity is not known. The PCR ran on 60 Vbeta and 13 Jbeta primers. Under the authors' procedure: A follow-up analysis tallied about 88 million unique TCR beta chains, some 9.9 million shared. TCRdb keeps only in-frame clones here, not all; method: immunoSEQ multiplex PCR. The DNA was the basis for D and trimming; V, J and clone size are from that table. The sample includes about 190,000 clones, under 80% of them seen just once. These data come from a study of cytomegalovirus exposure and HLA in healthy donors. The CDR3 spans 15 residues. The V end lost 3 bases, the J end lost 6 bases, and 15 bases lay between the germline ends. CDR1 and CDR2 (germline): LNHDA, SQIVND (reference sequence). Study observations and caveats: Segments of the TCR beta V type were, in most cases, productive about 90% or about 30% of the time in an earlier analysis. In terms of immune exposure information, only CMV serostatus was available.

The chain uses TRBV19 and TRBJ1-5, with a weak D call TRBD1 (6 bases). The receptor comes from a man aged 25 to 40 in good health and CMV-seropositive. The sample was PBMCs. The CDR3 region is CASSIVGGVGQPQHF. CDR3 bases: TGTGCCAGTAGTATTGTAGGGGGGGTAGGTCAGCCCCAGCATTTT.